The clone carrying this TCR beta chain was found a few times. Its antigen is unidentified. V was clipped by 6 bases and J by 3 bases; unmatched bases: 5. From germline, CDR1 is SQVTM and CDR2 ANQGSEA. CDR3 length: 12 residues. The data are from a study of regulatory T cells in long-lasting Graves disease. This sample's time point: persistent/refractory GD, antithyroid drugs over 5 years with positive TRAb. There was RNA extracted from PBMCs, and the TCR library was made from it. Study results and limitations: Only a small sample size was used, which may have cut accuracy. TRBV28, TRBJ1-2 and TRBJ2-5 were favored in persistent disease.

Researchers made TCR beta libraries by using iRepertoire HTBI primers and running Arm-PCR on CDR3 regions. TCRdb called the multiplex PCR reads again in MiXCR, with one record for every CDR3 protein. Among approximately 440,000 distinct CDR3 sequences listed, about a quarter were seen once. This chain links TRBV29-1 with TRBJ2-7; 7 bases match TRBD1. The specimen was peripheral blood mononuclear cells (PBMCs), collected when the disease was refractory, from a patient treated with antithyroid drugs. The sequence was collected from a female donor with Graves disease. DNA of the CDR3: TGCAGCGTCATACAGGGGAGCTACGAGCAGTACTTC. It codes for CSVIQGSYEQYF.